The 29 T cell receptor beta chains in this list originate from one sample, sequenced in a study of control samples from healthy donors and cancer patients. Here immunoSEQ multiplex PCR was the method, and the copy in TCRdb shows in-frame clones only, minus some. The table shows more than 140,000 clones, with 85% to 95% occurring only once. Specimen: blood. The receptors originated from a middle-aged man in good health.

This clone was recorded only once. Here the CDR3 reads CASSMTGQGDGYTF. The DNA for the CDR3 is TGTGCCAGTAGTATGACGGGACAGGGCGATGGCTACACCTTC. The rearrangement joins TRBV19 to TRBJ1-2; 9 bases match TRBD1. Germline CDR1 and CDR2: LNHDA and SQIVND (reference sequence). The CDR3 runs 14 residues. With V trimmed by 3 bases and J by 6 bases, 5 bases remained unmatched.

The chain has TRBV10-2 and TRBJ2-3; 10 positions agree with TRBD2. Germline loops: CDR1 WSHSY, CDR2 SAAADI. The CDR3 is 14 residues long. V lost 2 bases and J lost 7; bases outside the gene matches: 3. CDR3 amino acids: CASSESGRGNTQYF. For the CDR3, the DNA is TGCGCCAGCAGTGAGAGCGGGAGGGGGAATACGCAGTATTTT.

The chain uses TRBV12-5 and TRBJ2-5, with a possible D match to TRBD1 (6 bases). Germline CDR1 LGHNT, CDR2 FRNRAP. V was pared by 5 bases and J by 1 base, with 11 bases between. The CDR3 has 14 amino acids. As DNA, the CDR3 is TGTGCTAGTGGTCTAGGACAGCCCCAAGAGACCCAGTACTTC. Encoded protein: CASGLGQPQETQYF.

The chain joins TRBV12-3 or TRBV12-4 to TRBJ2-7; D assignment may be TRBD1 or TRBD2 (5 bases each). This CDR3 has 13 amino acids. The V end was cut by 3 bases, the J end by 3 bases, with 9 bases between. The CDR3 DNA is TGTGCCAGCAGTTTTGGGACCGTCTACGAGCAGTACTTC. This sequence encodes CASSFGTVYEQYF.

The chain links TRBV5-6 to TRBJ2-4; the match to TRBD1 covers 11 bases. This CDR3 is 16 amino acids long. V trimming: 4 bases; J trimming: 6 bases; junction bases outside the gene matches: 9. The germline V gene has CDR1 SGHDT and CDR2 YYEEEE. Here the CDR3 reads CASSRTGGALGNIQYF. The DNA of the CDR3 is TGTGCCAGCAGCCGGACAGGGGGCGCGTTGGGAAACATTCAGTACTTC.

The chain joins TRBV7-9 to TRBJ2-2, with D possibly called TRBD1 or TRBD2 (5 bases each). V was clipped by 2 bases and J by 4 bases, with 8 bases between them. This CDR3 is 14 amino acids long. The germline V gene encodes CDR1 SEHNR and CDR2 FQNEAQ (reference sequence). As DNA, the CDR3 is TGTGCCAGCAGCTTAACGGGGCCCACCGGGGAGCTGTTTTTT. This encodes CASSLTGPTGELFF.

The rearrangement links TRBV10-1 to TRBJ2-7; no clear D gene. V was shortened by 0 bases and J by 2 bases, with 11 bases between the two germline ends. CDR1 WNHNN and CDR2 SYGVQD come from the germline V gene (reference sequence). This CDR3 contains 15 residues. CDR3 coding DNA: TGCGCCAGCAGTGAGTCCTACGTGAGGCCCTACGAGCAGTACTTC. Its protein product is CASSESYVRPYEQYF.

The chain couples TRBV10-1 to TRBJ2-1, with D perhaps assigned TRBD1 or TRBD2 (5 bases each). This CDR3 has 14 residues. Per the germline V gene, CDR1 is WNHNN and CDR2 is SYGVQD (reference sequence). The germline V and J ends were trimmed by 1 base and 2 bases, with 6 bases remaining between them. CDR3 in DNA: TGCGCCAGCAGTGAGTTGGGACCCTACAATGAGCAGTTCTTC. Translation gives CASSELGPYNEQFF.

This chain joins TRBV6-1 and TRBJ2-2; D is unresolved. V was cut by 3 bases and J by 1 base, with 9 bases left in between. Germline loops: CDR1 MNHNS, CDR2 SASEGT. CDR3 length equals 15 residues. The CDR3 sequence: CASSEVAGNTGELFF. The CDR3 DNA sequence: TGTGCCAGCAGTGAGGTGGCAGGGAACACCGGGGAGCTGTTTTTT.

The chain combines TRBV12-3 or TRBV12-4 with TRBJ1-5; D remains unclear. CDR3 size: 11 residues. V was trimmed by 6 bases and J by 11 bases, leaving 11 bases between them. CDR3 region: CASSYTKSQHF. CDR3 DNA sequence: TGTGCCAGCAGCTACACCAAGTCCCAGCATTTT.

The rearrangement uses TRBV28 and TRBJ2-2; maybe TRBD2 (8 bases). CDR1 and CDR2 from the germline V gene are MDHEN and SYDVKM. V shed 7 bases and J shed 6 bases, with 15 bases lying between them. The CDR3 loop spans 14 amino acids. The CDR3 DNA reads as TGTGCCAGCATCGGGAGGGGGCTGCCCGGGGAGCTGTTTTTT. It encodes CASIGRGLPGELFF.

DNA of the CDR3: TGTGCCAGCCCCTCCGGGGGGCTAAACTATGGCTACACCTTC. It specifies CASPSGGLNYGYTF. This chain joins TRBV21-1 and TRBJ1-2. TRBV21-1 is a listed pseudogene. The CDR3 totals 14 residues.

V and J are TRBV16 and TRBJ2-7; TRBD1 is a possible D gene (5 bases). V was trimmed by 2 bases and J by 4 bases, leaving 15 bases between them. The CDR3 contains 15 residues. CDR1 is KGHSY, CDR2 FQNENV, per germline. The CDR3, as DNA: TGTGCCAGCAGCCAAAGGGGCGGCAGGGTATACGAGCAGTACTTC. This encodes CASSQRGGRVYEQYF.

This CDR3 reads CASSFRGGGYTF. The CDR3 DNA is TGTGCCAGCAGTTTCAGGGGTGGAGGCTACACCTTC. The V call is TRBV27, the J call TRBJ1-2, with D possibly being TRBD1 (6 bases). The CDR3 is made up of 12 amino acids. Germline CDR1 is MNHEY and CDR2 is SMNVEV (reference sequence). V was shortened by 3 bases and J by 8 bases, with 10 bases between the two germline ends.

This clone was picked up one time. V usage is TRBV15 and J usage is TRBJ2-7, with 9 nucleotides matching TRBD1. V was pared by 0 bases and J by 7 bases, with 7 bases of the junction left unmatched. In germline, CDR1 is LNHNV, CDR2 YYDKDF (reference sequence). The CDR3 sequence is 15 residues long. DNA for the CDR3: TGTGCCACCAGCAGAGAGACAGGGGGAGTTGGTGAGCAGTACTTC. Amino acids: CATSRETGGVGEQYF.

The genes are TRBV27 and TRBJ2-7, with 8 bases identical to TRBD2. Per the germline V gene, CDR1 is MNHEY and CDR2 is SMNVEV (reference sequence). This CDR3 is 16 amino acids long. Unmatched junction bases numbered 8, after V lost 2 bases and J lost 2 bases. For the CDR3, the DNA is TGTGCCAGCAGTTTAACGGCTAGCGGGCTACCCTACGAGCAGTACTTC. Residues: CASSLTASGLPYEQYF.

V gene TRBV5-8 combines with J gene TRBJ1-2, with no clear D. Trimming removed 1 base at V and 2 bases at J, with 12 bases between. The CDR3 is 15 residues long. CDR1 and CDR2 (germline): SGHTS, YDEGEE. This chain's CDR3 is CASSLLSVGNYGYTF. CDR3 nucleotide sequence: TGTGCCAGCAGCTTGTTGTCAGTGGGGAACTATGGCTACACCTTC.

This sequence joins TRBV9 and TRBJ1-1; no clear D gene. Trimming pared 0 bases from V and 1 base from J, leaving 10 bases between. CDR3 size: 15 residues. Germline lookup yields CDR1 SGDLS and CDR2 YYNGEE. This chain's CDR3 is CASSVASTANTEAFF. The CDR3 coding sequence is TGTGCCAGCAGCGTAGCGTCCACTGCGAACACTGAAGCTTTCTTT. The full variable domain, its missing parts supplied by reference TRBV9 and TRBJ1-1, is DSGVTQTPKHLITATGQRVTLRCSPRSGDLSVYWYQQSLDQGLQFLIQYYNGEERAKGNILERFSAQQFPDLHSELNLSSLELGDSALYFCASSVASTANTEAFFGQGTRLTVV.

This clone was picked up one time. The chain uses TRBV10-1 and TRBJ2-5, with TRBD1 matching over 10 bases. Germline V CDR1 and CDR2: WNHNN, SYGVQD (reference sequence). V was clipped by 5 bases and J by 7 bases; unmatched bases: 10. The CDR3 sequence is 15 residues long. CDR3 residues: CASSIRDRGLGTQYF. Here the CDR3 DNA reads TGCGCCAGCAGTATCCGGGACAGGGGTTTGGGGACCCAGTACTTC.

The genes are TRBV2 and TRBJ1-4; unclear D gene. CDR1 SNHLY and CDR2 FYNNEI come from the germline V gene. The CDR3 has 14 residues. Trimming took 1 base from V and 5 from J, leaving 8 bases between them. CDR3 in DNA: TGTGCCAGCAGTGAAGACAGCCGCAATGAAAAACTGTTTTTT. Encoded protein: CASSEDSRNEKLFF.

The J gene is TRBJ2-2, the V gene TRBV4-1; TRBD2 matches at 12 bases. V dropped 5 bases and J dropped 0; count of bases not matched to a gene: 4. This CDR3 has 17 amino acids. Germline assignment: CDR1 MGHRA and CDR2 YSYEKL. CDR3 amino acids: CASSGLAGFANTGELFF. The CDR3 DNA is TGCGCCAGCAGCGGACTAGCGGGATTCGCGAACACCGGGGAGCTGTTTTTT.

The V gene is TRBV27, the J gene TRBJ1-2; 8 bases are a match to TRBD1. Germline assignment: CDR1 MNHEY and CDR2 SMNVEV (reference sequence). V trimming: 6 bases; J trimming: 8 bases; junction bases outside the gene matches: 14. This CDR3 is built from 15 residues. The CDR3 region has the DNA TGTGCCAGCAGACGGAGGGGACAGGTCATAGACGGCTACACCTTC. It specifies CASRRRGQVIDGYTF.

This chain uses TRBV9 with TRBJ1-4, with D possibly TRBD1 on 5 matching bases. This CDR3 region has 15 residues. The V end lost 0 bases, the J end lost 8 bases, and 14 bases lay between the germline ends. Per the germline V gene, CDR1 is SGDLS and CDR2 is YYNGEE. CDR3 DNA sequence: TGTGCCAGCAGCGTAGGAGGGGAATTGGAAGAAAAACTGTTTTTT. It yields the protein CASSVGGELEEKLFF.

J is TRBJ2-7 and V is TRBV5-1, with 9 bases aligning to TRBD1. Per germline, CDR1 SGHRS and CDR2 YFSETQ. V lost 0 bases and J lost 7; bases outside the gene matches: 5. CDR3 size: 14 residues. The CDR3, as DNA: TGCGCCAGCAGCTTGGCCTCAGGGACAGGGGAGCAGTACTTC. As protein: CASSLASGTGEQYF.

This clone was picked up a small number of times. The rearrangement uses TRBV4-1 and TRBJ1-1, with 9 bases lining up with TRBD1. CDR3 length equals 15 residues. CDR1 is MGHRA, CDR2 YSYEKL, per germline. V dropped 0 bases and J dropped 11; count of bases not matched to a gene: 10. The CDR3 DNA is TGCGCCAGCAGCCAAGAGACAGGGGGTCTTGGTTCGGCTTTCTTT. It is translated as CASSQETGGLGSAFF.

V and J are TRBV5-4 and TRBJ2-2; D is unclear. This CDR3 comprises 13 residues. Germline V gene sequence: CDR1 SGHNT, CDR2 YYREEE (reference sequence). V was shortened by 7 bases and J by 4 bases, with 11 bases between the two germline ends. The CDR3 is CASGLFGTGELFF. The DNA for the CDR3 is TGTGCCAGCGGTCTATTCGGCACCGGGGAGCTGTTTTTT.

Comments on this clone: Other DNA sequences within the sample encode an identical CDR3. As DNA, the CDR3 is TGTGCCAGCAGCGTAGGGACTGGAAACACCATATATTTT. Its protein is CASSVGTGNTIYF. The chain uses TRBV9 and TRBJ1-3, with D hard to call. CDR3 length: 13 residues. V was clipped by 0 bases and J by 2 bases, with 3 bases between them. Germline V lookup: CDR1 SGDLS, CDR2 YYNGEE.

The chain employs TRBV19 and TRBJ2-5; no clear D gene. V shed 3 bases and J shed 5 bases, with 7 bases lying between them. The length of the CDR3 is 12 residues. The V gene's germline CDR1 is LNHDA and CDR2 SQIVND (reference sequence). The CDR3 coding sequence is TGTGCCAGTAGTATTTTCGGCGAGACCCAGTACTTC. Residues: CASSIFGETQYF.

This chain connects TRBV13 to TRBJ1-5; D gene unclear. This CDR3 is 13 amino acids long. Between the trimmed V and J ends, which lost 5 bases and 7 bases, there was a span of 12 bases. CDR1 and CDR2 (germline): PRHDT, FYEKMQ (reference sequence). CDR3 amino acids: CASSPQPGQPQHF. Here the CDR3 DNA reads TGTGCCAGCAGCCCCCAGCCGGGGCAGCCCCAGCATTTT.